In its sample, the clone carrying this TCR beta chain was seen a few times. Next came a second PCR, run for roughly 6 to 11 cycles, which used a sample-barcoded 5' primer along with a J-beta primer mix. TCRdb re-derived calls from the 5' RACE reads in MiXCR, one entry per CDR3 protein. This table holds hundreds of thousands of distinct CDR3 sequences, roughly 50% found once. This record belongs to a study of blood T cells in healthy people across ages. CDR1 is MNHEY, CDR2 SVGEGT, per germline. CDR3 length: 15 amino acids. Trimming removed 2 bases at V and 2 bases at J, with 12 bases between. This rearrangement joins TRBV6-2 or TRBV6-3 to TRBJ2-5; TRBD1 is a possible D gene (6 bases). This sequence was found in a woman between 55 and 75 years old in good health. The sample was blood. The CDR3 loop is CASSYVRGIQETQYF. The CDR3 DNA follows: TGTGCCAGCAGTTACGTGAGGGGGATACAAGAGACCCAGTACTTC.